This T cell receptor (beta chain) was identified in a study of T cells after yellow fever vaccination. This clonotype was observed a handful of times. One entry per CDR3 protein results from TCRdb running MiXCR on the 5' RACE reads. The repertoire holds some 600,000 distinct CDR3 sequences, with 9% to 15% as singletons. With 5 bases clipped from V and 6 bases from J, the junction kept 12 bases outside the gene matches. This CDR3 is 16 amino acids long. Germline V gives CDR1 MNHEY, CDR2 SVGAGI. V and J are TRBV6-5 and TRBJ2-4, with TRBD1 matching over 8 bases. The sequenced sample was PBMCs, obtained on the day of the yellow fever booster vaccination. The receptor was isolated from a man between 25 and 39 years old who received the YFV17D yellow fever vaccine. This CDR3 is CASSNHPDRAGNIQYF. The CDR3, as DNA: TGTGCCAGCAGTAACCATCCGGACAGGGCAGGAAACATTCAGTACTTC.